The 27 T cell receptor beta chains below were found in one sample sequenced in a study of a mutant IDH1 vaccine in newly diagnosed glioma. The time point is: week 35, safety follow-up. Topical imiquimod was applied with each vaccine dose, which held 300 ug of mutant IDH1 20-mer peptide. Their cognate antigens are unknown. Profiled with immunoSEQ multiplex PCR; TCRdb holds only in-frame clones, not every one. The table includes some 50,000 clones, about 92% detected once. Sequencing was performed on PBMCs, taken from a glioma patient whose treatment included an IDH1 peptide vaccine. All receptors derive from a man in his forties or fifties with glioma.

The CDR3 DNA is TGTGCCAGCAGTTACGCGCGGGACAGGGGCAATGAGCAGTTCTTC. The encoded protein is CASSYARDRGNEQFF. The chain links TRBV6-5 to TRBJ2-1, with 10 bases identical to TRBD1. This CDR3 is built from 15 residues. Germline values: CDR1 MNHEY, CDR2 SVGAGI. V lost 2 bases and J lost 6; bases outside the gene matches: 4.

The chain combines TRBV5-1 with TRBJ1-6; D is perhaps TRBD1 (6 bases). Germline CDR1 reads SGHRS; CDR2 reads YFSETQ. V lost 5 bases to trimming and J lost 0 bases, with 9 bases between them. The CDR3 length is 15 residues. The CDR3 sequence is CASRQGSSYNSPLHF. CDR3 DNA: TGCGCCAGCAGGCAGGGGAGCTCCTATAATTCACCCCTCCACTTT.

The chain links TRBV5-1 to TRBJ1-1, with D perhaps matching TRBD1 (6 bases). This CDR3 is 15 amino acids long. Looked up from germline, CDR1 is SGHRS and CDR2 is YFSETQ. Trimming left V 4 bases short and J 1 base short, with 14 bases between. The CDR3 region has the DNA TGCGCCAGCAGCCTAACAGGGTCTGGGAACACTGAAGCTTTCTTT. Protein product: CASSLTGSGNTEAFF.

This clone showed up just once. The J gene is TRBJ2-2, the V gene TRBV18; no definite D call. Per the germline V gene, CDR1 is KGHSH and CDR2 is LQKENI. The CDR3 runs to 17 residues. Deletions cut 4 bases from V and 3 bases from J, with 18 bases between. Written as DNA, the CDR3 is TGTGCCAGCTCACGATTGGGTCGGCGATCGGACACCGGGGAGCTGTTTTTT. Its protein is CASSRLGRRSDTGELFF. The full variable domain, in which reference TRBV18 and TRBJ2-2 provide the parts outside the CDR3, is NAGVMQNPRHLVRRRGQEARLRCSPMKGHSHVYWYRQLPEEGLKFMVYLQKENIIDESGMPKERFSAEFPKEGPSILRIQQVVRGDSAAYFCASSRLGRRSDTGELFFGEGSRLTVL.

The CDR3 loop reads CASSPGQGSYEQYF. CDR3 DNA: TGTGCCAGCTCACCAGGACAGGGCTCCTACGAGCAGTACTTC. V usage is TRBV18 and J usage is TRBJ2-7, with 8 bases lining up with TRBD1. The V gene's germline CDR1 is KGHSH and CDR2 LQKENI. This CDR3 spans 14 amino acids. Trimming removed 2 bases from V and 0 bases from J; junction bases left unmatched: 0.

The chain uses TRBV6-4 and TRBJ2-3, with 8 bases lining up with TRBD2. V dropped 3 bases and J dropped 1; count of bases not matched to a gene: 0. The germline gives CDR1 MRHNA, CDR2 SNTAGT. This CDR3 is built from 14 residues. For the CDR3, the DNA is TGTGCCAGCAGTGAAGCGGGGGGCACAGATACGCAGTATTTT. This codes for CASSEAGGTDTQYF.

This chain joins TRBV11-2 and TRBJ2-7; 10 nucleotides line up with TRBD1. V trimming: 4 bases; J trimming: 4 bases; junction bases outside the gene matches: 4. This CDR3 is built from 14 residues. Germline V CDR1 and CDR2: SGHAT, FQNNGV. The CDR3, as DNA: TGTGCCAGCAGCTCGGGACAGGGGCTTTACGAGCAGTACTTC. This encodes CASSSGQGLYEQYF.

This clone showed up just a few times. This chain joins TRBV28 and TRBJ1-5, with D unresolved. Germline assignment: CDR1 MDHEN and CDR2 SYDVKM. This CDR3 has 15 amino acids. Deletions cut 2 bases from V and 1 base from J, with 9 bases between. The CDR3 loop reads CASSLTWLSNQPQHF. The CDR3 bases are TGTGCCAGCAGTTTAACTTGGTTGAGCAATCAGCCCCAGCATTTT.

The V and J genes are TRBV19 and TRBJ1-1, with TRBD1 matching 7 bases. Per the germline V gene, CDR1 is LNHDA and CDR2 is SQIVND (reference sequence). The CDR3 contains 13 residues. V lost 5 bases, J lost 4 bases, and 4 bases stayed unmatched. DNA for the CDR3: TGTGCCAGTAGTTACGACAGGGTCACTGAAGCTTTCTTT. This gives the protein CASSYDRVTEAFF.

The J gene is TRBJ2-1, the V gene TRBV27; 8 bases are a match to TRBD1. The CDR3 spans 14 residues. Germline V gene lookup returns CDR1 MNHEY and CDR2 SMNVEV (reference sequence). The V segment lost 6 bases and the J segment 3 bases; nucleotides outside the gene matches: 4. The CDR3 protein is CASSSTGGYNEQFF. In DNA, the CDR3 is TGTGCCAGCAGCTCAACAGGGGGCTACAATGAGCAGTTCTTC.

V gene TRBV27 combines with J gene TRBJ1-2, with 8 bases matching TRBD1. In germline, CDR1 is MNHEY, CDR2 SMNVEV (reference sequence). The CDR3 loop spans 12 amino acids. V was pared by 6 bases and J by 9 bases, with 6 bases of the junction left unmatched. The CDR3, as DNA: TGTGCCAGCAGCCTGACAGGGGCCCGCTACACCTTC. It is translated as CASSLTGARYTF.

The chain employs TRBV21-1 and TRBJ1-2. TRBV21-1 is a documented pseudogene. CDR3 size: 14 residues. In nucleotides, the CDR3 is TGTGCCAGCAGCGTGGACGAACGGAACTATGGCTACACCTTC. As protein: CASSVDERNYGYTF.

CDR3 coding DNA: TGTGCCAGTAGTATGTACGGAGTATCGAGCTCTGGAAACACCATATATTTT. Translated, it gives CASSMYGVSSSGNTIYF. The V call is TRBV19, the J call TRBJ1-3; D is ambiguous. This CDR3 has 17 amino acids. Germline values: CDR1 LNHDA, CDR2 SQIVND (reference sequence). Trimming cost V 3 bases and J 0 bases, with 15 bases left between them.

The chain uses TRBV28 and TRBJ2-7; 12 bases are shared with TRBD1. CDR3 size: 15 residues. The germline gives CDR1 MDHEN, CDR2 SYDVKM. V trimming: 2 bases; J trimming: 7 bases; junction bases outside the gene matches: 6. In nucleotides, the CDR3 is TGTGCCAGCAGTTTACTAGGGGACAGGGGGCTGGAGCAGTACTTC. Translation gives CASSLLGDRGLEQYF.

This clone is large within its sample. V and J are TRBV14 and TRBJ2-3; 11 bases are a match to TRBD2. V lost 1 base, J lost 8 bases, and 17 bases stayed unmatched. The germline V gene has CDR1 SGHDN and CDR2 FVKESK. CDR3 length: 19 residues. This CDR3 reads CASSQGSWLAGGQKPTQYF. In DNA, the CDR3 is TGTGCCAGCAGCCAAGGGTCCTGGCTAGCGGGAGGCCAAAAACCTACGCAGTATTTT.

The chain uses TRBV6-5 and TRBJ2-1, with 11 nucleotides matching TRBD2. CDR1 MNHEY and CDR2 SVGAGI come from the germline V gene. The CDR3 is 15 residues long. Losses at the gene ends were 5 bases for V and 5 bases for J; bases not matched to a gene: 5. This CDR3 is CASSRTSGSNNEQFF. CDR3 nucleotides: TGTGCCAGCAGTCGGACTAGCGGGTCGAACAATGAGCAGTTCTTC.

The rearrangement uses TRBV25-1 and TRBJ1-1, with D possibly TRBD1 on 5 matching bases. Germline V gene sequence: CDR1 MGHDK, CDR2 SYGVNS. V was trimmed by 5 bases and J by 0 bases, leaving 13 bases between them. The CDR3 has 15 amino acids. The CDR3 region is CASSLQGPVNTEAFF. The CDR3 DNA sequence: TGTGCCAGCAGTCTGCAGGGACCAGTGAACACTGAAGCTTTCTTT.

The J gene is TRBJ2-7, the V gene TRBV5-1; 7 bases are a match to TRBD1. The CDR3 loop spans 13 amino acids. In germline, CDR1 is SGHRS, CDR2 YFSETQ. V was pared by 3 bases and J by 4 bases, with 4 bases of the junction left unmatched. CDR3 amino acids: CASSWNRGYEQYF. The CDR3, as DNA: TGCGCCAGCAGCTGGAACAGGGGATACGAGCAGTACTTC.

The rearrangement uses TRBV7-9 and TRBJ2-7; D possibly corresponds to TRBD1 (6 bases). The germline V gene has CDR1 SEHNR and CDR2 FQNEAQ (reference sequence). The CDR3 loop spans 14 amino acids. Trimming cost V 2 bases and J 5 bases, with 13 bases left between them. The CDR3 sequence is CASSLSRGLDEQYF. CDR3 DNA: TGTGCCAGCAGCTTATCCAGGGGTCTGGACGAGCAGTACTTC.

This CDR3 reads CASTPRGPTYEQYF. The CDR3, as DNA: TGTGCCAGCACTCCTAGGGGGCCCACCTACGAGCAGTACTTC. This chain uses TRBV6-5 with TRBJ2-7; TRBD1 matches 7 bases. Germline V CDR1 and CDR2: MNHEY, SVGAGI. V gave up 7 bases and J gave up 2 bases; unmatched junction bases: 8. This CDR3 comprises 14 residues.

This clone was counted once. V and J are TRBV28 and TRBJ2-2, with D possibly matching TRBD2 (6 bases). The length of the CDR3 is 14 residues. From germline, CDR1 is MDHEN and CDR2 SYDVKM. The ends were cut back, 6 bases at V and 1 base at J, with 9 bases in the middle. CDR3 residues: CASRPSVNTGELFF. The CDR3 DNA is TGTGCCAGCAGACCTAGCGTGAACACCGGGGAGCTGTTTTTT.

The V gene is TRBV7-8, the J gene TRBJ1-5, with TRBD1 matching 7 bases. This CDR3 is 18 amino acids long. From germline, CDR1 is SGHVS and CDR2 FQNEAQ. The ends lost 1 base at V and 0 bases at J; junction bases unmatched: 9. CDR3 coding DNA: TGTGCCAGCAGCTTAGGGACAGGTAGCCTTTATAGCAATCAGCCCCAGCATTTT. Translation gives CASSLGTGSLYSNQPQHF.

The chain links TRBV7-2 to TRBJ1-4; D may be TRBD1 (5 bases). Germline V gene data show CDR1 as SGHTA and CDR2 as FQGNSA. CDR3 length: 15 residues. Trimming removed 4 bases at V and 4 bases at J, with 13 bases between. The CDR3 DNA reads TGTGCCAGCAGCTCTGTGGGGGGGAATAATGAAAAACTGTTTTTT. The encoded protein is CASSSVGGNNEKLFF.

This rearrangement joins TRBV30 to TRBJ2-1; D might be TRBD1 (7 bases). The germline V and J ends were trimmed by 3 bases and 5 bases, with 11 bases remaining between them. The length of the CDR3 is 13 residues. The germline V gene encodes CDR1 GTSNPN and CDR2 SVGIG (reference sequence). As DNA, the CDR3 is TGTGCCTGGAGCGCGGGACAGAACAATGAGCAGTTCTTC. Translated: CAWSAGQNNEQFF.

The chain carries TRBV5-1 and TRBJ1-1; unclear D gene. Trimming left V 0 bases short and J 5 bases short, with 11 bases between. The CDR3 is 14 residues long. In germline, CDR1 is SGHRS, CDR2 YFSETQ. CDR3 bases: TGCGCCAGCAGCTTGGAGGTATCGAGGACTGAAGCTTTCTTT. It encodes CASSLEVSRTEAFF.

This rearrangement joins TRBV11-2 to TRBJ1-2; a weak D match, TRBD1 (5 bases). This CDR3 contains 16 residues. Trimming took 4 bases from V and 3 from J, leaving 18 bases between them. The V gene's germline CDR1 is SGHAT and CDR2 FQNNGV. The CDR3 DNA reads TGTGCCAGCAGCTCCCTGGGGACGGGACGCTACTATGGCTACACCTTC. This sequence encodes CASSSLGTGRYYGYTF.

This clone was found a few times. This chain's CDR3 is CSVAGGEETQYF. DNA of the CDR3: TGCAGCGTTGCAGGGGGGGAAGAGACCCAGTACTTC. The V and J genes are TRBV29-1 and TRBJ2-5; tentatively, D is TRBD1 or TRBD2 (7 bases each). Germline CDR1 reads SQVTM; CDR2 reads ANQGSEA. The V gene lost 4 bases and the J gene lost 3 bases, with 9 bases spanning the gap. The CDR3 spans 12 residues.